These 16 T cell receptor beta chains originate from one sample sequenced in a study of blood T cell repertoires in COVID-19. Assay used: immunoSEQ multiplex PCR; TCRdb lists only in-frame clones, some missing. The data show about 49,000 clones, 65% to 90% seen once. What was sequenced was peripheral blood. The source is an elderly woman with COVID-19, enrolled during active disease.

CDR3 nucleotides: TGTGCCAGCAGTTTACCCAACAGGGGCCTCGAGCAGTACTTC. This encodes CASSLPNRGLEQYF. V usage is TRBV28 and J usage is TRBJ2-7; TRBD1 agrees at 7 bases. This CDR3 spans 14 amino acids. Germline CDR1 and CDR2: MDHEN and SYDVKM. Trimming removed 2 bases from V and 6 bases from J; junction bases left unmatched: 7.

This chain connects TRBV18 to TRBJ1-1; the D is unclear. Per the germline V gene, CDR1 is KGHSH and CDR2 is LQKENI. Trimming cost V 6 bases and J 1 base, with 6 bases left between them. CDR3 length: 12 amino acids. In nucleotides, the CDR3 is TGTGCCAGCTCCCCGGGGAACACTGAAGCTTTCTTT. It yields the protein CASSPGNTEAFF.

CDR3 in amino acids: CASSDRSGRAEETQYF. CDR3 bases: TGTGCCAGCAGTGATAGAAGCGGGAGGGCGGAAGAGACCCAGTACTTC. The V gene is TRBV25-1, the J gene TRBJ2-5, with 10 bases matching TRBD2. CDR3 length: 16 residues. V was pared by 3 bases and J by 3 bases, with 7 bases of the junction left unmatched. Looked up from germline, CDR1 is MGHDK and CDR2 is SYGVNS.

This clone was picked up one time. V usage is TRBV12-3 or TRBV12-4 and J usage is TRBJ2-7; 9 bases are shared with TRBD1. The J segment lost 2 bases and the V segment lost 6 bases, leaving 2 bases of the junction unmatched. CDR3 size: 13 residues. CDR3 loop: CASSWTGAYEQYF. DNA for the CDR3: TGTGCCAGCAGCTGGACAGGGGCCTACGAGCAGTACTTC.

V and J are TRBV19 and TRBJ1-5, with a tentative D call TRBD1 (5 bases). The ends were cut back, 2 bases at V and 7 bases at J, with 18 bases in the middle. CDR1 and CDR2 (germline): LNHDA, SQIVND (reference sequence). CDR3 size: 16 residues. The CDR3 DNA follows: TGTGCCAGTAGTATATTAGGTGGAGGGGTCGGGCAGCCCCAGCATTTT. Its translation is CASSILGGGVGQPQHF.

V is TRBV11-2 and J is TRBJ2-6; 9 bases fit TRBD2. The germline V gene has CDR1 SGHAT and CDR2 FQNNGV. V shed 5 bases and J 2 bases; nucleotides not matched to a gene: 1. This CDR3 is 15 amino acids long. CDR3 bases: TGTGCCAGCAGCCGCGGGGGGGCTGGGGCCAACGTCCTGACTTTC. Residues: CASSRGGAGANVLTF.

The chain has TRBV7-9 and TRBJ2-5; D uncertain. The V end was cut by 7 bases, the J end by 1 base, with 10 bases between. This CDR3 comprises 13 residues. The V gene's germline CDR1 is SEHNR and CDR2 FQNEAQ (reference sequence). The CDR3 coding sequence is TGTGCCAGCACCACGAGGATCCAAGAGACCCAGTACTTC. Its protein product is CASTTRIQETQYF. Full variable domain (rest looked up from reference TRBV7-9 and TRBJ2-5): DTGVSQNPRHKITKRGQNVTFRCDPISEHNRLYWYRQTLGQGPEFLTYFQNEAQLEKSRLLSDRFSAERPKGSFSTLEIQRTEQGDSAMYLCASTTRIQETQYFGPGTRLLVL.

This rearrangement joins TRBV30 to TRBJ2-3, with TRBD2 matching 7 bases. The V segment lost 4 bases and the J segment 2 bases; nucleotides outside the gene matches: 3. Germline lookup yields CDR1 GTSNPN and CDR2 SVGIG (reference sequence). The length of the CDR3 is 13 residues. DNA for the CDR3: TGTGCCTGGACCAGCGGGAACACAGATACGCAGTATTTT. Protein: CAWTSGNTDTQYF.

V gene TRBV18 combines with J gene TRBJ1-3, with D possibly being TRBD1 (6 bases). The length of the CDR3 is 16 residues. Germline lookup yields CDR1 KGHSH and CDR2 LQKENI. Deletions cut 5 bases from V and 4 bases from J, with 18 bases between. In nucleotides, the CDR3 is TGTGCCAGCTCATCCTCGGTGGCAGGGACAGGAAACACCATATATTTT. This sequence encodes CASSSSVAGTGNTIYF.

The chain has TRBV13 and TRBJ1-2; D is unclear. CDR3 length: 15 amino acids. Germline assignment: CDR1 PRHDT and CDR2 FYEKMQ (reference sequence). With 0 bases removed from V and 4 bases from J, the gap between germline ends came to 12 bases. The CDR3 coding sequence is TGTGCCAGCAGCTTAGGGTCCGCAGTCTTCTATGGCTACACCTTC. Amino acid sequence: CASSLGSAVFYGYTF.

The chain has TRBV28 and TRBJ2-7, with no clear D. There are 14 residues in the CDR3. The germline V gene has CDR1 MDHEN and CDR2 SYDVKM. V lost 3 bases, J lost 5 bases, and 14 bases lay in between. The CDR3 bases are TGTGCCAGCAGTTTCGGTGGCCCCACAGACGAGCAGTACTTC. Protein sequence: CASSFGGPTDEQYF.

V is TRBV4-1 and J is TRBJ2-1; 8 bases agree with TRBD2. V shed 3 bases, J shed 9 bases, and the junction held 16 bases outside the gene matches. The CDR3 has 17 residues. Germline lookup yields CDR1 MGHRA and CDR2 YSYEKL. The CDR3 spells CASSQLVASGGPFEQFF. DNA for the CDR3: TGCGCCAGCAGCCAGTTAGTAGCGTCGGGAGGGCCCTTTGAGCAGTTCTTC.

The V gene is TRBV3-1 (or the pseudogene TRBV3-2), the J gene TRBJ1-4, with a possible D match to TRBD1 (5 bases). Germline V gene sequence: CDR1 LGHDT, CDR2 YNNKEL (reference sequence). The CDR3 is 15 amino acids. Trimming left V 0 bases short and J 4 bases short, with 9 bases between. The CDR3 reads CASSQDPGINEKLFF. CDR3 DNA sequence: TGTGCCAGCAGCCAAGACCCAGGGATTAATGAAAAACTGTTTTTT.

The genes are TRBV11-1 and TRBJ2-7; 9 positions agree with TRBD2. The germline V gene has CDR1 SGHAT and CDR2 FQDESV (reference sequence). The CDR3 has 15 residues. V lost 1 base, J lost 1 base, and 2 bases stayed unmatched. The CDR3: CASSLVLAGSYEQYF. CDR3 nucleotide sequence: TGTGCCAGCAGCTTAGTTCTAGCGGGATCCTACGAGCAGTACTTC.

The gene calls are TRBV7-9 and TRBJ2-7, with 11 bases identical to TRBD2. With V trimmed by 6 bases and J by 3 bases, 7 bases remained unmatched. The CDR3 runs to 15 residues. The germline V gene has CDR1 SEHNR and CDR2 FQNEAQ (reference sequence). The CDR3 sequence is CASSYSGTSGYEQYF. The CDR3 nucleotides read TGTGCCAGCAGTTATTCCGGGACTAGCGGCTACGAGCAGTACTTC. Full variable domain (outside the CDR3, taken from reference TRBV7-9 and TRBJ2-7): DTGVSQNPRHKITKRGQNVTFRCDPISEHNRLYWYRQTLGQGPEFLTYFQNEAQLEKSRLLSDRFSAERPKGSFSTLEIQRTEQGDSAMYLCASSYSGTSGYEQYFGPGTRLTVT.

The V gene is TRBV27, the J gene TRBJ1-2; the D gene is possibly TRBD1 (5 bases). From germline, CDR1 is MNHEY and CDR2 SMNVEV (reference sequence). This CDR3 region has 13 residues. With 2 bases removed from V and 6 bases from J, the gap between germline ends came to 10 bases. CDR3 coding DNA: TGTGCCAGCAGTTTACAGGGAGGGAATGGCTACACCTTC. This translates into CASSLQGGNGYTF.